This passage covers 13 T cell receptor beta chains from one sample sequenced in a study of blood T cell repertoires in COVID-19 (dated by TCRdb to the early 2020s). To prepare the library, the immunoSEQ multiplex PCR assay was applied. TCRdb took over this immuneACCESS table, retaining in-frame rearrangements with V and J assigned. Such tables are incomplete; in checked studies, under half of the missing clones stem from an unresolved V gene, and the remainder is unexplained. Here the sample has 110,000 or so clones; around 85% occur a single time. The top ten hold about 5.5% of the sample. The sample consisted of peripheral blood. Every receptor here comes from a woman aged 60-70 years with COVID-19, enrolled during active disease.

The chain joins TRBV7-3 to TRBJ2-1, with 11 nucleotides matching TRBD2. Looked up from germline, CDR1 is SGHTA and CDR2 is FQGTGA. The CDR3 is 16 amino acids. Unmatched junction bases numbered 12, after V lost 5 bases and J lost 9 bases. The CDR3 reads CASSDGTSGPLGEQFF. Written as DNA, the CDR3 is TGTGCCAGCAGCGATGGGACTAGCGGACCGCTAGGTGAGCAGTTCTTC.

The chain couples TRBV29-1 to TRBJ2-2; the match to TRBD1 covers 9 bases. With 4 bases clipped from V and 4 bases from J, the junction kept 7 bases outside the gene matches. The CDR3 consists of 15 residues. Germline CDR1 is SQVTM and CDR2 is ANQGSEA. The CDR3 spells CSVAHWDRVTGELFF. In nucleotides, the CDR3 is TGCAGCGTTGCCCATTGGGACAGGGTCACCGGGGAGCTGTTTTTT.

The V gene is TRBV9, the J gene TRBJ2-1; no reliable D call. The CDR3 sequence is 12 residues long. CDR1 is SGDLS and CDR2 is YYNGEE in the germline V gene. V was pared by 0 bases and J by 9 bases, with 7 bases between. CDR3 sequence: CASSVVGGEQFF. CDR3 DNA sequence: TGTGCCAGCAGCGTAGTAGGCGGTGAGCAGTTCTTC.

This chain uses TRBV28 with TRBJ1-1, with D perhaps matching TRBD1 (6 bases). The CDR3 spans 14 residues. Trimming shortened V by 3 bases and J by 3 bases, and 11 bases separated the two germline ends. CDR1 MDHEN and CDR2 SYDVKM come from the germline V gene. DNA for the CDR3: TGTGCCAGCAGTTTTCAGGGGAGGGACACTGAAGCTTTCTTT. Encoded protein: CASSFQGRDTEAFF.

The chain carries TRBV5-1 and TRBJ2-3; 11 bases match TRBD2. CDR3 length equals 16 residues. From germline, CDR1 is SGHRS and CDR2 YFSETQ. V dropped 0 bases and J dropped 2; count of bases not matched to a gene: 2. The CDR3 protein is CASSLVAGGLTDTQYF. For the CDR3, the DNA is TGCGCCAGCAGCTTGGTAGCGGGGGGGCTCACAGATACGCAGTATTTT. Looking up the rest from reference TRBV5-1 and TRBJ2-3 gives the full variable domain: KAGVTQTPRYLIKTRGQQVTLSCSPISGHRSVSWYQQTPGQGLQFLFEYFSETQRNKGNFPGRFSGRQFSNSRSEMNVSTLELGDSALYLCASSLVAGGLTDTQYFGPGTRLTVL.

Only one count was recorded for this clone. The CDR3 protein is CSVGQSPDGELFF. The CDR3 DNA sequence: TGCAGCGTTGGACAGTCGCCCGACGGGGAGCTGTTTTTT. The chain is built from TRBV29-1 and TRBJ2-2; tentative D call: TRBD1 (5 bases). Per the germline V gene, CDR1 is SQVTM and CDR2 is ANQGSEA. This CDR3 is built from 13 residues. V lost 4 bases, J lost 7 bases, and 13 bases lay in between.

This clone appeared once. The J gene is TRBJ2-3, the V gene TRBV4-1; 7 bases agree with TRBD1. This CDR3 is built from 14 residues. J was trimmed by 3 bases and V by 2 bases; bases with no gene match: 2. Germline CDR1 MGHRA, CDR2 YSYEKL. The CDR3 here is CASSQLQGTDTQYF. The CDR3 bases are TGCGCCAGCAGCCAACTACAGGGGACAGATACGCAGTATTTT.

The chain carries TRBV7-9 and TRBJ2-1, with 14 bases matching TRBD2. The CDR3 spans 17 residues. The V and J ends lost 6 bases and 3 bases, in that order; junction bases with no gene match: 7. Germline V gene sequence: CDR1 SEHNR, CDR2 FQNEAQ (reference sequence). The CDR3 protein is CASSRTSGGTYYNEQFF. Written as DNA, the CDR3 is TGTGCCAGCAGTCGGACTAGCGGGGGGACCTACTACAATGAGCAGTTCTTC.

The chain links TRBV30 to TRBJ1-2; unclear D gene. The germline V and J ends were trimmed by 0 bases and 4 bases, with 9 bases remaining between them. This CDR3 contains 13 residues. Germline V gives CDR1 GTSNPN, CDR2 SVGIG (reference sequence). The CDR3 DNA follows: TGTGCCTGGAGTGTACATGGTGGCTATGGCTACACCTTC. This translates into CAWSVHGGYGYTF.

The J gene is TRBJ1-4, the V gene TRBV4-3; D unresolved. V was clipped by 1 base and J by 7 bases, with 7 bases between them. The CDR3 length is 13 residues. The germline V gene encodes CDR1 LGHNA and CDR2 YSLEER. The CDR3 sequence: CASSQGRGEKLFF. The CDR3 DNA follows: TGCGCCAGCAGCCAAGGGCGGGGTGAAAAACTGTTTTTT.

This rearrangement joins TRBV4-2 to TRBJ2-1; 9 bases line up with TRBD2. The CDR3 runs to 16 residues. The V and J ends lost 4 bases and 1 base, in that order; junction bases with no gene match: 5. Germline loops: CDR1 LGHNA, CDR2 YNFKEQ. CDR3 nucleotides: TGTGCCAGCAGCCGAGAAAGCGGGGGGTCCTACAATGAGCAGTTCTTC. This encodes CASSRESGGSYNEQFF.

The rearrangement links TRBV2 to TRBJ2-5; 8 bases agree with TRBD2. Trimming cost V 4 bases and J 3 bases; bases outside gene matches: 4. This CDR3 contains 14 residues. CDR1 and CDR2 (germline): SNHLY, FYNNEI. In nucleotides, the CDR3 is TGTGCCAGCAGTGTGTACGGGGGGGAAGAGACCCAGTACTTC. It is translated as CASSVYGGEETQYF.

This clone was detected once. This chain links TRBV18 with TRBJ1-2; tentative D call: TRBD1 (5 bases). The V gene lost 0 bases and the J gene lost 3 bases, with 8 bases spanning the gap. The CDR3 consists of 14 residues. The germline gives CDR1 KGHSH, CDR2 LQKENI. The CDR3 DNA is TGTGCCAGCTCACCACCGTTACAGGACTATGGCTACACCTTC. Translating it yields CASSPPLQDYGYTF.